The rows below give T cell receptor beta chains drawn from one sample of a study of cytomegalovirus exposure and HLA in healthy donors. Profiling relied on immunoSEQ multiplex PCR, and the TCRdb table lists in-frame clones only, not all of them. The sample table sets out about 74,000 clones. What was sequenced was PBMCs. These receptors were obtained from a female donor in good health and CMV-seropositive. Each CDR3 is given with its conserved first and last residue. The D gene is left open where the match is weak. Clone size is shown for a subset of rows, as once, few, many or a class of expanded clone.

clone_size: .; j_call: TRBJ1-4; d_call: .; v_call: TRBV29-1; cdr3_length: 12; cdr3_aa: CSIRALNEKLFF; cdr3_nt: TGCAGCATAAGAGCCCTTAATGAAAAACTGTTTTTT
clone_size: .; j_call: TRBJ2-3; d_call: TRBD2; v_call: TRBV7-9; cdr3_length: 17; cdr3_aa: CASSFGTSGGLEDTQYF; cdr3_nt: TGTGCCAGCAGCTTCGGGACTAGCGGGGGCTTAGAAGATACGCAGTATTTT
clone_size: .; j_call: TRBJ1-3; d_call: .; v_call: TRBV4-3; cdr3_length: 15; cdr3_aa: CASSQEGGSGNTIYF; cdr3_nt: TGCGCCAGCAGCCAAGAAGGGGGATCCGGAAACACCATATATTTT
clone_size: .; j_call: TRBJ2-1; d_call: .; v_call: TRBV7-2; cdr3_length: 13; cdr3_aa: CASSLRQDTEQFF; cdr3_nt: TGTGCCAGCAGCTTAAGACAGGATACTGAGCAGTTCTTC
clone_size: .; j_call: TRBJ2-7; d_call: .; v_call: TRBV21-1; cdr3_length: 15; cdr3_aa: CASSNVSVGNYEQYF; cdr3_nt: TGTGCCAGCAGCAATGTGTCTGTCGGGAACTACGAGCAGTACTTC
clone_size: .; j_call: TRBJ2-1; d_call: .; v_call: TRBV18; cdr3_length: 16; cdr3_aa: CASSPREGVSYNEQFF; cdr3_nt: TGTGCCAGCTCACCCAGGGAGGGGGTCTCCTACAATGAGCAGTTCTTC
clone_size: .; j_call: TRBJ2-4; d_call: .; v_call: TRBV27; cdr3_length: 15; cdr3_aa: CASSLKWAYKNIQYF; cdr3_nt: TGTGCCAGCAGTTTAAAATGGGCTTACAAAAACATTCAGTACTTC
clone_size: .; j_call: TRBJ2-1; d_call: TRBD2; v_call: TRBV28; cdr3_length: 16; cdr3_aa: CASSSWTSGSLYEQFF; cdr3_nt: TGTGCCAGCAGTTCCTGGACTAGCGGGAGTCTTTATGAGCAGTTCTTC
clone_size: .; j_call: TRBJ2-3; d_call: .; v_call: TRBV5-1; cdr3_length: 15; cdr3_aa: CASSLEVPGADTQYF; cdr3_nt: TGCGCCAGCAGCTTGGAGGTGCCCGGGGCAGATACGCAGTATTTT
clone_size: .; j_call: TRBJ2-7; d_call: .; v_call: TRBV4-3; cdr3_length: 13; cdr3_aa: CASSQGLDYEQYF; cdr3_nt: TGCGCCAGCAGCCAGGGGCTAGACTACGAGCAGTACTTC
clone_size: .; j_call: TRBJ2-7; d_call: TRBD2; v_call: TRBV11-2; cdr3_length: 15; cdr3_aa: CASSPQEREVYEQYF; cdr3_nt: TGTGCCAGCAGCCCACAGGAGCGGGAGGTCTACGAGCAGTACTTC
clone_size: .; j_call: TRBJ2-1; d_call: TRBD1; v_call: TRBV11-3; cdr3_length: 13; cdr3_aa: CASKGQGHNEQFF; cdr3_nt: TGTGCCAGCAAGGGACAGGGGCACAATGAGCAGTTCTTC
clone_size: .; j_call: TRBJ1-4; d_call: TRBD1; v_call: TRBV5-1; cdr3_length: 15; cdr3_aa: CASSPDRATNEKLFF; cdr3_nt: TGCGCCAGCAGCCCGGACAGGGCAACTAATGAAAAACTGTTTTTT
clone_size: .; j_call: TRBJ2-1; d_call: TRBD2; v_call: TRBV7-2; cdr3_length: 17; cdr3_aa: CASSSVGGSGLSNEQFF; cdr3_nt: TGTGCCAGCAGCTCCGTGGGAGGTAGCGGGCTTTCCAATGAGCAGTTCTTC
clone_size: .; j_call: TRBJ1-2; d_call: .; v_call: TRBV11-2; cdr3_length: 14; cdr3_aa: CASSSPRGKHGYTF; cdr3_nt: TGTGCCAGCAGCTCCCCTCGGGGTAAACATGGCTACACCTTC
clone_size: .; j_call: TRBJ2-7; d_call: .; v_call: TRBV7-9; cdr3_length: 15; cdr3_aa: CASSLEGVSSYEQYF; cdr3_nt: TGTGCCAGCAGCTTAGAAGGGGTCTCCAGCTACGAGCAGTACTTC
clone_size: .; j_call: TRBJ2-2; d_call: TRBD1; v_call: TRBV30; cdr3_length: 16; cdr3_aa: CAWSRGTGVNTGELFF; cdr3_nt: TGTGCCTGGAGTCGCGGAACAGGGGTGAACACCGGGGAGCTGTTTTTT
clone_size: .; j_call: TRBJ2-7; d_call: TRBD2; v_call: TRBV30; cdr3_length: 14; cdr3_aa: CAWSLSGLAGEQYF; cdr3_nt: TGTGCCTGGAGCCTATCGGGACTAGCTGGCGAGCAGTACTTC
clone_size: .; j_call: TRBJ2-1; d_call: TRBD2; v_call: TRBV30; cdr3_length: 14; cdr3_aa: CAWSTSGSYNEQFF; cdr3_nt: TGTGCCTGGAGTACAAGCGGGAGCTACAATGAGCAGTTCTTC
clone_size: .; j_call: TRBJ2-6; d_call: .; v_call: TRBV11-2; cdr3_length: 16; cdr3_aa: CASSSGLSSGANVLTF; cdr3_nt: TGTGCCAGCAGCTCGGGACTGAGCTCTGGGGCCAACGTCCTGACTTTC
clone_size: .; j_call: TRBJ2-7; d_call: TRBD2; v_call: TRBV5-1; cdr3_length: 16; cdr3_aa: CASSFSLTSGSYEQYF; cdr3_nt: TGCGCCAGCAGCTTCTCCCTTACTAGCGGGAGCTACGAGCAGTACTTC
clone_size: .; j_call: TRBJ2-3; d_call: .; v_call: TRBV7-9; cdr3_length: 15; cdr3_aa: CASSLAESGTDTQYF; cdr3_nt: TGTGCCAGCAGCTTAGCAGAGTCCGGCACAGATACGCAGTATTTT
clone_size: .; j_call: TRBJ1-3; d_call: TRBD1; v_call: TRBV4-2; cdr3_length: 16; cdr3_aa: CASSQDWQGAGNTIYF; cdr3_nt: TGTGCCAGCAGCCAAGATTGGCAGGGGGCTGGAAACACCATATATTTT
clone_size: .; j_call: TRBJ2-3; d_call: TRBD2; v_call: TRBV7-2; cdr3_length: 16; cdr3_aa: CASSLRRTSGTDTQYF; cdr3_nt: TGTGCCAGCAGCTTACGGCGGACTAGCGGCACAGATACGCAGTATTTT
clone_size: .; j_call: TRBJ1-5; d_call: .; v_call: TRBV6-1; cdr3_length: 15; cdr3_aa: CASSEGPGKNQPQHF; cdr3_nt: TGTGCCAGCAGTGAAGGGCCAGGGAAGAATCAGCCCCAGCATTTT
clone_size: .; j_call: TRBJ2-7; d_call: .; v_call: TRBV6-1; cdr3_length: 13; cdr3_aa: CAATHAGIYEQYF; cdr3_nt: TGTGCCGCAACGCATGCGGGAATCTACGAGCAGTACTTC
clone_size: .; j_call: TRBJ1-1; d_call: .; v_call: TRBV30; cdr3_length: 12; cdr3_aa: CAWRVREVEAFF; cdr3_nt: TGTGCCTGGAGGGTTAGGGAGGTTGAAGCTTTCTTT
clone_size: .; j_call: TRBJ1-5; d_call: TRBD1; v_call: TRBV27; cdr3_length: 19; cdr3_aa: CASSLSGGTGGYSNQPQHF; cdr3_nt: TGTGCCAGCAGTTTATCTGGCGGGACAGGGGGCTACAGCAATCAGCCCCAGCATTTT
clone_size: .; j_call: TRBJ2-7; d_call: TRBD1; v_call: TRBV18; cdr3_length: 15; cdr3_aa: CASSPGDRGSYEQYF; cdr3_nt: TGTGCCAGCTCACCGGGTGACAGGGGATCCTACGAGCAGTACTTC
clone_size: .; j_call: TRBJ2-1; d_call: TRBD2; v_call: TRBV5-1; cdr3_length: 17; cdr3_aa: CASSPIFIAGSYNEQFF; cdr3_nt: TGCGCCAGCAGCCCAATTTTTATAGCGGGATCCTACAATGAGCAGTTCTTC
clone_size: .; j_call: TRBJ1-2; d_call: .; v_call: TRBV4-2; cdr3_length: 13; cdr3_aa: CASSQDDSTGYTF; cdr3_nt: TGTGCCAGCAGCCAAGATGACAGCACCGGCTACACCTTC
clone_size: .; j_call: TRBJ2-5; d_call: .; v_call: TRBV15; cdr3_length: 13; cdr3_aa: CATSREAPETQYF; cdr3_nt: TGTGCCACCAGCAGAGAGGCTCCGGAGACCCAGTACTTC
clone_size: .; j_call: TRBJ2-2; d_call: .; v_call: TRBV27; cdr3_length: 14; cdr3_aa: CASSSPTNTGELFF; cdr3_nt: TGTGCCAGCAGTTCCCCTACGAACACCGGGGAGCTGTTTTTT
clone_size: .; j_call: TRBJ2-7; d_call: TRBD1; v_call: TRBV5-5; cdr3_length: 15; cdr3_aa: CASSFLRDRNYEQYF; cdr3_nt: TGTGCCAGCAGCTTTCTCCGGGACAGGAACTACGAGCAGTACTTC
clone_size: .; j_call: TRBJ2-5; d_call: .; v_call: TRBV9; cdr3_length: 15; cdr3_aa: CASSVESGGVETQYF; cdr3_nt: TGTGCCAGCAGCGTAGAGAGTGGAGGCGTAGAGACCCAGTACTTC
clone_size: .; j_call: TRBJ1-5; d_call: .; v_call: TRBV5-6; cdr3_length: 12; cdr3_aa: CASSYSDQPQHF; cdr3_nt: TGTGCCAGCAGCTACAGTGATCAGCCCCAGCATTTT
clone_size: .; j_call: TRBJ1-2; d_call: TRBD1; v_call: TRBV4-1; cdr3_length: 17; cdr3_aa: CASSQESLGTANYGYTF; cdr3_nt: TGCGCCAGCAGCCAAGAGAGCCTCGGGACAGCTAACTATGGCTACACCTTC
clone_size: .; j_call: TRBJ1-2; d_call: .; v_call: TRBV5-1; cdr3_length: 15; cdr3_aa: CASSATGIVSGGYTF; cdr3_nt: TGCGCCAGCAGCGCTACAGGGATTGTAAGCGGAGGCTACACCTTC
clone_size: .; j_call: TRBJ2-1; d_call: TRBD1; v_call: TRBV11-2; cdr3_length: 14; cdr3_aa: CASSSDRGYNEQFF; cdr3_nt: TGTGCCAGCAGCTCGGACAGGGGGTACAATGAGCAGTTCTTC
clone_size: .; j_call: TRBJ2-2; d_call: TRBD1; v_call: TRBV7-2; cdr3_length: 15; cdr3_aa: CASSPRQGSTGELFF; cdr3_nt: TGTGCCAGCAGCCCCCGACAGGGCAGCACCGGGGAGCTGTTTTTT
clone_size: .; j_call: TRBJ2-1; d_call: .; v_call: TRBV5-4; cdr3_length: 15; cdr3_aa: CASSLRRESYNEQFF; cdr3_nt: TGTGCCAGCAGCTTGAGGAGGGAATCCTACAATGAGCAGTTCTTC
clone_size: .; j_call: TRBJ1-2; d_call: .; v_call: TRBV4-2; cdr3_length: 17; cdr3_aa: CASSQDGVREGNYGYTF; cdr3_nt: TGTGCCAGCAGCCAAGATGGGGTGAGGGAGGGGAACTATGGCTACACCTTC
clone_size: .; j_call: TRBJ2-2; d_call: .; v_call: TRBV5-1; cdr3_length: 15; cdr3_aa: CASSPLSRGESELFF; cdr3_nt: TGCGCCAGCAGCCCCTTAAGCAGGGGGGAATCGGAGCTGTTTTTT
clone_size: .; j_call: TRBJ1-2; d_call: .; v_call: TRBV20-1; cdr3_length: 11; cdr3_aa: CSASGNYGYTF; cdr3_nt: TGCAGTGCTTCAGGGAACTATGGCTACACCTTC
clone_size: .; j_call: TRBJ2-3; d_call: .; v_call: TRBV6-5; cdr3_length: 13; cdr3_aa: CASKDSRTDTQYF; cdr3_nt: TGTGCCAGCAAGGACTCCCGCACAGATACGCAGTATTTT
clone_size: medium-sized; j_call: TRBJ1-1; d_call: .; v_call: TRBV27; cdr3_length: 15; cdr3_aa: CASEGGQGQNTEAFF; cdr3_nt: TGTGCCAGCGAGGGAGGGCAGGGTCAGAACACTGAAGCTTTCTTT
clone_size: .; j_call: TRBJ1-2; d_call: .; v_call: TRBV5-1; cdr3_length: 16; cdr3_aa: CASSFTRGRVNYGYTF; cdr3_nt: TGCGCCAGCAGCTTTACCCGCGGCAGGGTTAACTATGGCTACACCTTC